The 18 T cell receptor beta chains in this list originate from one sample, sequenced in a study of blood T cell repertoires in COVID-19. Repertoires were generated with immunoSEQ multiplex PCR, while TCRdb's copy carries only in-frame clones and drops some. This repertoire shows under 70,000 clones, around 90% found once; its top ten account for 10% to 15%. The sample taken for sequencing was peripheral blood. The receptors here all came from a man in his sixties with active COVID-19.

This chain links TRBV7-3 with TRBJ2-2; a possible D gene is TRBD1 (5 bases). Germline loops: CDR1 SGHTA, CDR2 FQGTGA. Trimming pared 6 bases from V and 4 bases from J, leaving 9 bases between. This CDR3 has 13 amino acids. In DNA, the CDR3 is TGTGCCAGCAGTTCAGGGTTCACCGGGGAGCTGTTTTTT. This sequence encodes CASSSGFTGELFF.

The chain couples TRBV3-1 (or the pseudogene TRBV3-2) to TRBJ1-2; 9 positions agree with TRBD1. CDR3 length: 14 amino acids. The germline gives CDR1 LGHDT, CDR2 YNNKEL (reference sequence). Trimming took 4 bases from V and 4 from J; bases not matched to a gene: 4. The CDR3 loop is CASSPPTGGYGYTF. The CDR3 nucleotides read TGTGCCAGCAGCCCCCCGACAGGGGGCTATGGCTACACCTTC.

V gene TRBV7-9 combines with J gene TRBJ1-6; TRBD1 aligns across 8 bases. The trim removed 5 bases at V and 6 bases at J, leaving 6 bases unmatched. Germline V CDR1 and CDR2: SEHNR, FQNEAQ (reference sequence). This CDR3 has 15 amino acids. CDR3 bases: TGTGCCAGCAGCCCCTTAACAGGGGGTAATTCACCCCTCCACTTT. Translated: CASSPLTGGNSPLHF.

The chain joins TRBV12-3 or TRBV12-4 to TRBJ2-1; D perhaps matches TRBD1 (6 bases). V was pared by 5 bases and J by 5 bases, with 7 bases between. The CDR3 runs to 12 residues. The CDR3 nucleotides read TGTGCCAGCAGTCACAGGGACAATGAGCAGTTCTTC. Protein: CASSHRDNEQFF.

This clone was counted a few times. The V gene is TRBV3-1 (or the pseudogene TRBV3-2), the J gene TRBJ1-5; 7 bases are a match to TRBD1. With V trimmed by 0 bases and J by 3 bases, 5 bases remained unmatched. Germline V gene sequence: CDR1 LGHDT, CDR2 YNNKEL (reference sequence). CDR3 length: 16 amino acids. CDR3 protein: CASSQDRRGLNQPQHF. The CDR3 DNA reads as TGTGCCAGCAGCCAAGATAGGAGGGGGCTCAATCAGCCCCAGCATTTT.

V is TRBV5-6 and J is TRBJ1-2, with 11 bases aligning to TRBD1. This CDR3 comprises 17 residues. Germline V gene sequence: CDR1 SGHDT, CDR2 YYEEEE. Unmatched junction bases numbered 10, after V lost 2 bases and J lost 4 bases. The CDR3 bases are TGTGCCAGCAGCTTAGGTCCCGCCGGGACAGGGGGCTATGGCTACACCTTC. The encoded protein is CASSLGPAGTGGYGYTF.

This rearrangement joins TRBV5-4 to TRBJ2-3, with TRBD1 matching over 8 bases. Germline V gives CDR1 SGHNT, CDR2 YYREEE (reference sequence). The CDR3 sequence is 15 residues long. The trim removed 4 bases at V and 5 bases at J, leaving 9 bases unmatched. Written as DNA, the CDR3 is TGTGCCAGCAGCCCTGGACAGGGAGTAGTAGATACGCAGTATTTT. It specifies CASSPGQGVVDTQYF. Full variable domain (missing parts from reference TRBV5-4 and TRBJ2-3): ETGVTQSPTHLIKTRGQQVTLRCSSQSGHNTVSWYQQALGQGPQFIFQYYREEENGRGNFPPRFSGLQFPNYSSELNVNALELDDSALYLCASSPGQGVVDTQYFGPGTRLTVL.

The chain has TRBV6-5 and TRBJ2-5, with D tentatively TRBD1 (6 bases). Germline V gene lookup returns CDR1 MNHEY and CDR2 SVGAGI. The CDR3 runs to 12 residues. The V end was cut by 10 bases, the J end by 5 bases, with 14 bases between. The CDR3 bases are TGTGCCACCCGAAGGCAGGGGGAGACCCAGTACTTC. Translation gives CATRRQGETQYF.

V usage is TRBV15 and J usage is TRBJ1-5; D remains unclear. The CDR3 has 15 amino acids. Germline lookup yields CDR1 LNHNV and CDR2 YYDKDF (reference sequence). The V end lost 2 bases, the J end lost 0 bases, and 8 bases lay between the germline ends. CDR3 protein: CATSRQAGSNQPQHF. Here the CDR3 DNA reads TGTGCCACCAGCAGACAGGCGGGTAGCAATCAGCCCCAGCATTTT.

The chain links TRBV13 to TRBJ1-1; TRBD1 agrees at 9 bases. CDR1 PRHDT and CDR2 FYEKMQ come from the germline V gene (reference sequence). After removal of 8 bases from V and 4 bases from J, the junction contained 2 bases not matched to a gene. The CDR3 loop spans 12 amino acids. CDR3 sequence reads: CASGTGLTEAFF. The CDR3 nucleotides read TGTGCCAGCGGGACAGGGCTCACTGAAGCTTTCTTT.

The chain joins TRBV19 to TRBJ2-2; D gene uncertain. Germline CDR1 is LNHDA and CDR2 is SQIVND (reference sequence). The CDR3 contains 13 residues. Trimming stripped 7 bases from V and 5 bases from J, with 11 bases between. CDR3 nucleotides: TGTGCCAGTACTCCGGGTGGGACCGGGGAGCTGTTTTTT. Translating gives CASTPGGTGELFF.

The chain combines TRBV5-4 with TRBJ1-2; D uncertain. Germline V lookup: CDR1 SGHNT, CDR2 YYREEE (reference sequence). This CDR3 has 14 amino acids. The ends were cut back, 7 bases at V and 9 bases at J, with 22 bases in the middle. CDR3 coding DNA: TGTGCCAGCTTCCTCGTTGGAGGCGCGGGGAGCTACACCTTC. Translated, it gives CASFLVGGAGSYTF.

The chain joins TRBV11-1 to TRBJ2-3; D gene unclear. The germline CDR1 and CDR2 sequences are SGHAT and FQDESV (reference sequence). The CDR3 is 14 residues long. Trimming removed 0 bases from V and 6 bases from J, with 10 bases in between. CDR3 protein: CASSLASFVDTQYF. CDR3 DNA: TGTGCCAGCAGCTTAGCGTCTTTCGTGGATACGCAGTATTTT.

DNA for the CDR3: TGTGCCAGTAGCGACTCGGGCGGAGGAGATACGCAGTATTTT. It specifies CASSDSGGGDTQYF. The rearrangement links TRBV2 to TRBJ2-3, with D perhaps matching TRBD2 (5 bases). Trimming left V 9 bases short and J 5 bases short, with 18 bases between. The CDR3 loop spans 14 amino acids. Looked up from germline, CDR1 is SNHLY and CDR2 is FYNNEI.

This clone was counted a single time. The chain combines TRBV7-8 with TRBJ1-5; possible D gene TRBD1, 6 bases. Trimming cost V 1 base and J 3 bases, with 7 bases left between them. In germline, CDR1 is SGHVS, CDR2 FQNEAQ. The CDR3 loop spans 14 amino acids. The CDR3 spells CASSLGTDNQPQHF. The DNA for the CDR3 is TGTGCCAGCAGCTTAGGGACAGACAATCAGCCCCAGCATTTT.

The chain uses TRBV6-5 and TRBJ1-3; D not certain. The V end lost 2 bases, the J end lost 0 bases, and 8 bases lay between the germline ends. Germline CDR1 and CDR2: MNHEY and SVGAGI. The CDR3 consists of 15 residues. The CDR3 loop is CASSYEGSSGNTIYF. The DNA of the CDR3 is TGTGCCAGCAGTTACGAAGGGAGCTCTGGAAACACCATATATTTT.

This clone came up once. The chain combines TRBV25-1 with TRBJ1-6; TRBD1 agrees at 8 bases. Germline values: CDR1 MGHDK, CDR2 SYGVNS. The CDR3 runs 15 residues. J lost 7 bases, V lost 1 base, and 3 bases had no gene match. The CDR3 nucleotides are TGTGCCAGCAGTGAATCGGACAGGGCGAATTCACCCCTCCACTTT. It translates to CASSESDRANSPLHF.

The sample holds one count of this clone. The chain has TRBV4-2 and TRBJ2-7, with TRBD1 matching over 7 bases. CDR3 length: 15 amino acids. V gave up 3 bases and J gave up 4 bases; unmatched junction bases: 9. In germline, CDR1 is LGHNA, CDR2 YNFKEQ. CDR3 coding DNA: TGTGCCAGCAGCCATACAGGGGCCACGGCATACGAGCAGTACTTC. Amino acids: CASSHTGATAYEQYF.